A selection of T cell receptor beta chains follows, all from one sample in a study of regulatory T cells in long-lasting Graves disease. TCRdb used MiXCR to reprocess the multiplex PCR reads, holding one entry per CDR3 protein. The table lists around 450,000 distinct CDR3 sequences, around a fifth of them singletons. This specimen was peripheral blood mononuclear cells (PBMCs), taken when the disease was refractory, from a patient treated with antithyroid drugs. These receptors all come from a female donor with Graves disease. The CDR3 runs from the conserved cysteine through the conserved F or W. The order of the fields is V gene, J gene, CDR3 protein.

TRBV7-8,TRBJ2-5,CASRRTGTEETQYF
TRBV20-1,TRBJ2-7,CSANGLVPGEQYF
TRBV27,TRBJ1-5,CASSVDSHSNQPQHF
TRBV11-2,TRBJ2-7,CASSWGLAGDAYEQYF
TRBV20-1,TRBJ2-7,CSARRLAAYEQYF
TRBV29-1,TRBJ1-1,CSVEWGALNTEAFF
TRBV20-1,TRBJ2-7,CSARGQGVAYEQYF
TRBV6-1,TRBJ1-6,CASSEVPPKIGSGSPLHF
TRBV6-1,TRBJ1-5,CASSGTGGAYQPQHF
TRBV6-1,TRBJ2-7,CASSQRETPYEQYF
TRBV19,TRBJ1-1,CASSGIWGANTEAFF
TRBV7-8,TRBJ1-3,CANSLAYGEFGNTIYF
TRBV29-1,TRBJ2-1,CSVERGPEAQFF
TRBV10-3,TRBJ1-1,CASSSILKGENTEAFF